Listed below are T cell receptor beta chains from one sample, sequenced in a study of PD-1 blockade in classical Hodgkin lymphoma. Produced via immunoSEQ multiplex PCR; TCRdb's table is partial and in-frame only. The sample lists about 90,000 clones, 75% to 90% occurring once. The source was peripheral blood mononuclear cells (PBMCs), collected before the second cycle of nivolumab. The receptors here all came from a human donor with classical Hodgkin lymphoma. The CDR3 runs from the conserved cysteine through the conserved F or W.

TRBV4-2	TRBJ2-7	CASSPSYGGLTYEQYF
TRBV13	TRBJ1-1	CASSLSLGQAPNTEAFF
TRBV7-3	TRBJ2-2	CASSSQSGRTNTGELFF
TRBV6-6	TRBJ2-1	CASSYSGRVEQFF
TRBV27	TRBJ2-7	CASSLSGDSYEQYF
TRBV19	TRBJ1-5	CASKIGSNQPQHF
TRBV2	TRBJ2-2	CASSDYTGELFF
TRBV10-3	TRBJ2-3	CAIHGEAGPRETQYF
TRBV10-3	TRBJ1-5	CAISKDSSNQPQHF
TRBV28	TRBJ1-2	CASSLLPENYGYTF
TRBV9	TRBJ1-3	CASSARGGASGNTIYF
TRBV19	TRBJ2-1	CASRQASSGKANEQFF
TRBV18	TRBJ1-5	CASSFGGTSLNQPQHF
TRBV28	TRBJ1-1	CAPLDRGDTEAFF
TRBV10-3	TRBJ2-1	CAISPSGSYNEQFF
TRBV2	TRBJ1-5	CASSQRENQPQHF
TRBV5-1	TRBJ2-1	CASSLEYAKTNEQFF
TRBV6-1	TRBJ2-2	CASSIDRTATGELFF
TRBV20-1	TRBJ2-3	CSAWTDTQYF
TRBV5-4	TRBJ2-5	CASRFGETQYF
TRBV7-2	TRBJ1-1	CASSLVRDTEAFF
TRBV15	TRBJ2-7	CATSRDQGTPYEQYF
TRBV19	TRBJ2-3	CASSNRRGSGSTDTQYF
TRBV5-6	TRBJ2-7	CASSLQGYEQYF
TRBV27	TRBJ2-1	CASVLYAGTGGTGEQFF
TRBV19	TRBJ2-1	CASSDRLAGYYNEQFF
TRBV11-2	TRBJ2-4	CASSFMDTSKNIQYF
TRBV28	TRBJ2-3	CASKPGTDTQYF
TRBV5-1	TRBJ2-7	CASRPPGTATYEQYF
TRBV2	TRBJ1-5	CASSEEGTENQPQHF
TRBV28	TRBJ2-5	CASSHGLGETQYF
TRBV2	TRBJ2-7	CASKKREPYEQYF